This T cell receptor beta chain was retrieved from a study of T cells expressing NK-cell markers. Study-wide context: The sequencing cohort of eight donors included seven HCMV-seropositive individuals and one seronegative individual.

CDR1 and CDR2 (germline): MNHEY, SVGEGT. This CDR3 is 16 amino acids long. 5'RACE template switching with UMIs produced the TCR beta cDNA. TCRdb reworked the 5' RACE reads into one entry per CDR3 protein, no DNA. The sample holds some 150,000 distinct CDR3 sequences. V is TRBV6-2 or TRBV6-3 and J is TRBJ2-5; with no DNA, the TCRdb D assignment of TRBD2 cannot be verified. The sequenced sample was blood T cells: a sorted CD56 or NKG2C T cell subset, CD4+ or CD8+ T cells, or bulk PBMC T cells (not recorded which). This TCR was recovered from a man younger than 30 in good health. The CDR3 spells CASNPASGRYQETQYF.